This T cell receptor beta chain is drawn from a study of T cells in Graves' hyperthyroidism and ophthalmopathy. About the study: Peripheral blood specimens were obtained at initial diagnosis, prior to any treatment. Broader study findings: Among thyroid clonotypes expanded above 0.001, most also appeared in blood. The model identified upcoming ophthalmopathy a median 6.5 months ahead of onset.

Lactation, pregnancy, other autoimmune disease or uncontrolled infection excluded patients. This clonotype has a count of ten or more. Its antigen is undetermined. V lost 9 bases, J lost 6 bases, and 14 bases stayed unmatched. From germline, CDR1 is MDHEN and CDR2 SYDVKM. This CDR3 contains 14 residues. The TCR beta CDR3 regions underwent amplification using RNA transcripts as the source. With the HTBI primer set, the TCR CDR3 went through a first round of RT-PCR. TCRdb re-called the multiplex PCR reads with MiXCR, one entry per CDR3 protein. There are hundreds of thousands of distinct CDR3 sequences in the sample; around 20% occur only once, and around a third lies in the top ten.

The TCR comes from a man aged 25 to 45 with Graves' ophthalmopathy. The sequenced sample consisted of blood. The chain employs TRBV28 and TRBJ2-7; 7 bases fit TRBD1. CDR3 in DNA: TGTGCCAGTCGAATTTCGGACAGGTGGGGCGAGCAGTACTTC. It encodes CASRISDRWGEQYF.